The source of this TCR beta chain is a study of T cell responses to AZD1222 COVID-19 vaccine. This table comes from immunoSEQ multiplex PCR, and its TCRdb copy is limited to in-frame clones, with some not included. The table lists over 85,000 clones, roughly 84% of them singletons. This specimen consisted of peripheral blood, obtained on day 0 of AZD1222 vaccination. The source of this sequence is an adult in good health.

The CDR3 DNA reads as TGTGCCAGCAGCTTAGATGCGGGACGGGAGACCCAGTACTTC. This encodes CASSLDAGRETQYF. The chain links TRBV7-2 to TRBJ2-5; D is possibly TRBD2 (6 bases). The ends were cut back, 1 base at V and 5 bases at J, with 11 bases in the middle. Germline CDR1 and CDR2: SGHTA and FQGNSA. The CDR3 loop spans 14 amino acids.